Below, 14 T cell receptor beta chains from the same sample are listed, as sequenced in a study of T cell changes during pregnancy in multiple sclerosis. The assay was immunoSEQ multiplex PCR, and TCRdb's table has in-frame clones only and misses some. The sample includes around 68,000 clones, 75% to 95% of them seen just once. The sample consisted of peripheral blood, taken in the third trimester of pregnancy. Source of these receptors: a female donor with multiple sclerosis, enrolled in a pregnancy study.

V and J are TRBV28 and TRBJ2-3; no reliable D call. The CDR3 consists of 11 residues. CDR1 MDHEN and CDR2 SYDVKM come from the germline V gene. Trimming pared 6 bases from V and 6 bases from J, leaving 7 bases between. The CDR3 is CASRSSDTQYF. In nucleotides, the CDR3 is TGTGCCAGCAGGTCGTCCGATACGCAGTATTTT.

CDR3 DNA: TGTGCCAGCAGATACAGGGGTGATCAGTACTTC. It encodes CASRYRGDQYF. This chain links TRBV7-8 with TRBJ2-5; 7 bases match TRBD1. CDR3 length: 11 amino acids. Losses at the gene ends were 6 bases for V and 11 bases for J; bases not matched to a gene: 6. Germline V lookup: CDR1 SGHVS, CDR2 FQNEAQ.

The CDR3 coding sequence is TGTGCCAGCAGTTCCGACCCGACGCCCAGGGGTCAGCCCCAGCATTTT. This codes for CASSSDPTPRGQPQHF. The chain recombines TRBV6-5 with TRBJ1-5; perhaps TRBD1 as D (6 bases). This CDR3 is 16 amino acids long. The germline gives CDR1 MNHEY, CDR2 SVGAGI. Trimming left V 4 bases short and J 6 bases short, with 19 bases between.

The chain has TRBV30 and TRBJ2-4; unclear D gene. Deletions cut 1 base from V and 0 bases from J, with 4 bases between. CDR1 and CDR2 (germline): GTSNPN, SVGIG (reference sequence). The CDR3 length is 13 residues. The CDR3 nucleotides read TGTGCCTGGAGTGGAGTAGCCAAAAACATTCAGTACTTC. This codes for CAWSGVAKNIQYF.

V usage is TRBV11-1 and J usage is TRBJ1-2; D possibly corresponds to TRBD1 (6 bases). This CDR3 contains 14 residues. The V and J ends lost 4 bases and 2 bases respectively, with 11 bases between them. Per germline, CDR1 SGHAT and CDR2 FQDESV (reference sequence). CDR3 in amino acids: CASSYAGTNYGYTF. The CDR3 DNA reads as TGTGCCAGCAGCTACGCCGGGACAAACTATGGCTACACCTTC.

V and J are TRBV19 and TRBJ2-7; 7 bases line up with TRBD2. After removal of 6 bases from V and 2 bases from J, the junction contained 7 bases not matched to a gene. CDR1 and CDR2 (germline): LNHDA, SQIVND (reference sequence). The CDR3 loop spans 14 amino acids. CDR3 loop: CASSGAGIAYEQYF. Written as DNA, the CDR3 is TGTGCCAGTAGCGGAGCGGGAATCGCCTACGAGCAGTACTTC.

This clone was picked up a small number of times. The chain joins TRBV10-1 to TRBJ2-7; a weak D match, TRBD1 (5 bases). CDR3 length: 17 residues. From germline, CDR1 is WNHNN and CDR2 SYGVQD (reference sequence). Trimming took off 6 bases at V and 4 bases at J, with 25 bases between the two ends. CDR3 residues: CASRRPNWTWGSYEQYF. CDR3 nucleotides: TGCGCCAGCAGGAGACCAAATTGGACATGGGGAAGTTACGAGCAGTACTTC.

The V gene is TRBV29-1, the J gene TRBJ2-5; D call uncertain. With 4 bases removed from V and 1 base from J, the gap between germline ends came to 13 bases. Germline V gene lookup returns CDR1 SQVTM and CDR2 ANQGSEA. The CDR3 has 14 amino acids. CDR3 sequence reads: CSVGRRSGQETQYF. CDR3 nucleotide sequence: TGCAGCGTTGGTCGACGGTCGGGCCAAGAGACCCAGTACTTC. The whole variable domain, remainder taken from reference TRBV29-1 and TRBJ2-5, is SAVISQKPSRDICQRGTSLTIQCQVDSQVTMMFWYRQQPGQSLTLIATANQGSEATYESGFVIDKFPISRPNLTFSTLTVSNMSPEDSSIYLCSVGRRSGQETQYFGPGTRLLVL.

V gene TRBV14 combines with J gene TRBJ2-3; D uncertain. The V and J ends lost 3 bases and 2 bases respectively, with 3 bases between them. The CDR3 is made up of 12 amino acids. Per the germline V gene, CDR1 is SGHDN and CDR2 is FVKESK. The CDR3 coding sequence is TGTGCCAGCAGCCACCTCACAGATACGCAGTATTTT. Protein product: CASSHLTDTQYF.

CDR3 nucleotides: TGTGCCAGCAGACCCGGACTGAAGAGCTCCTACGAGCAGTACTTC. As protein: CASRPGLKSSYEQYF. V usage is TRBV2 and J usage is TRBJ2-7; tentatively, D is TRBD2 (5 bases). The germline V and J ends were trimmed by 6 bases and 0 bases, with 15 bases remaining between them. CDR3 length equals 15 residues. Germline V gene lookup returns CDR1 SNHLY and CDR2 FYNNEI.

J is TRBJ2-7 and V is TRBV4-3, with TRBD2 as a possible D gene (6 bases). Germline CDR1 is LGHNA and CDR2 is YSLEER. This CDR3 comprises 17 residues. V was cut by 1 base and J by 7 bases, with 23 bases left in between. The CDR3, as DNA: TGCGCCAGCAGCCAAGGGTCGGCGGGGCTCTTCCCCAAGGAGCAGTACTTC. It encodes CASSQGSAGLFPKEQYF.

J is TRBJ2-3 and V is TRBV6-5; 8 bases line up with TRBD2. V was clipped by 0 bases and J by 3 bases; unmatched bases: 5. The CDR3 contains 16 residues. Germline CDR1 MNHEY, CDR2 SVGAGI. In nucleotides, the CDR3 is TGTGCCAGCAGTTACTCGAGCGGGAGCGGGACAGATACGCAGTATTTT. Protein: CASSYSSGSGTDTQYF.

Here the CDR3 reads CASAGTGGIQPQHF. CDR3 coding DNA: TGTGCCAGTGCCGGGACAGGGGGTATTCAGCCCCAGCATTTT. V is TRBV6-6 and J is TRBJ1-5; the match to TRBD1 covers 11 bases. Germline CDR1 is MNHNY and CDR2 is SVGAGI (reference sequence). J gave up 6 bases and V 9 bases, and 7 bases lay outside the gene matches. The CDR3 has 14 residues.

CDR3 protein: CASGSPGWEQYF. The CDR3 bases are TGTGCTAGTGGTTCCCCGGGATGGGAGCAGTACTTC. The J gene is TRBJ2-7, the V gene TRBV12-5, with a weak D call TRBD2 (5 bases). The CDR3 consists of 12 residues. The V gene's germline CDR1 is LGHNT and CDR2 FRNRAP. Between the trimmed V and J ends, which lost 4 bases and 7 bases, there was a span of 11 bases. Using reference TRBV12-5 and TRBJ2-7 for the parts outside the CDR3, the full variable domain is DARVTQTPRHKVTEMGQEVTMRCQPILGHNTVFWYRQTMMQGLELLAYFRNRAPLDDSGMPKDRFSAEMPDATLATLKIQPSEPRDSAVYFCASGSPGWEQYFGPGTRLTVT.